What follows are 4 T cell receptor beta chains derived from one specimen sequenced in a study of identical twins. Using its own MiXCR run on the 5' RACE reads, TCRdb lists one record per CDR3 protein. The data hold approximately 500,000 distinct CDR3 sequences, with roughly 15% observed a single time. The same specimen was also included in a second study, on yellow fever vaccine responses in identical twins.

The sequenced material came from CD4+ T cells sorted from blood. These receptors all stem from a woman between 18 and 29 years old in good health.

In this sample, this clonotype turned up a few times. The chain links TRBV5-1 to TRBJ2-3, with D unresolved. Germline CDR1 SGHRS, CDR2 YFSETQ. This CDR3 is 14 amino acids long. V lost 5 bases and J 2 bases, leaving 12 bases between the germline ends. CDR3: CASSFNRDTDTQYF. CDR3 bases: TGCGCCAGCAGTTTTAACAGAGACACAGATACGCAGTATTTT.

The chain uses TRBV10-3 and TRBJ2-7; D perhaps matches TRBD2 (5 bases). Per the germline V gene, CDR1 is ENHRY and CDR2 is SYGVKD. Trimming took 3 bases from V and 6 from J, leaving 15 bases between them. CDR3 size: 14 residues. CDR3 protein: CAISDSTGSSEQYF. The CDR3 DNA follows: TGTGCCATCAGTGATTCCACGGGGTCTTCCGAGCAGTACTTC.

This rearrangement joins TRBV5-1 to TRBJ2-2, with 11 nucleotides matching TRBD2. J was trimmed by 9 bases and V by 4 bases; bases with no gene match: 8. Per the germline V gene, CDR1 is SGHRS and CDR2 is YFSETQ. The CDR3 spans 15 residues. CDR3 loop: CASSTTSGSSRELFF. Here the CDR3 DNA reads TGCGCCAGCAGCACCACTAGCGGGAGCTCGCGGGAGCTGTTTTTT.

V usage is TRBV27 and J usage is TRBJ2-3; the D is unclear. Germline V gene data show CDR1 as MNHEY and CDR2 as SMNVEV (reference sequence). The CDR3 sequence is 15 residues long. Between the trimmed V and J ends, which lost 4 bases and 4 bases, there was a span of 15 bases. The CDR3 DNA follows: TGTGCCAGCAGTTCCCTTGGGGAAGGATCAGATACGCAGTATTTT. It is translated as CASSSLGEGSDTQYF.